This T cell receptor beta chain is drawn from a study of cytomegalovirus exposure and HLA in healthy donors. General study results and limits: It was shown in a later analysis that HLA-associated TCR beta chains were more clonally expanded than other, equally common chains. Later analysis identified a missense DCLRE1C variant that was linked to TCR beta V- and J-gene trimming. Presence/absence analysis assumed near-uniform sequencing depth across donors. What a later analysis reportedly showed was that an Asian-associated ancestry cluster had fewer N-insertions than the approximately 700-donor mean.

V was shortened by 5 bases and J by 11 bases, with 15 bases between the two germline ends. CDR3 length equals 12 residues. Per the germline V gene, CDR1 is SEHNR and CDR2 is FQNEAQ (reference sequence). The PCR employed 60 Vbeta primers together with 13 Jbeta primers. This table comes from immunoSEQ multiplex PCR, and its TCRdb copy is limited to in-frame clones, with some not included. The sample yields 110,000 to 150,000 clones, about 74% seen once. Regarding this clone: Its matching antigen is unknown.

This receptor was obtained from a woman aged 40 to 50 in good health and CMV-seronegative. The genes are TRBV7-9 and TRBJ1-1, with D maybe TRBD1 (6 bases). Material for sequencing was PBMCs. The CDR3 loop reads CASSLQGFGAFF. CDR3 DNA sequence: TGTGCCAGCAGCCTACAGGGATTCGGGGCTTTCTTT.